Below are 30 T cell receptor beta chains sequenced from a single sample in a study of early T cells in non-severe SARS-CoV-2 infection. TCRdb re-analysed the 5' RACE reads in MiXCR, keeping a single row per CDR3 protein. The sample consists of approximately 50,000 distinct CDR3 sequences, around 12% of them appearing once. The sequencing used whole blood, collected at baseline. These receptors were collected from an adult who was a healthcare worker with PCR-confirmed SARS-CoV-2 infection or an uninfected control (not recorded which).

There are a few counts of this clonotype. The chain carries TRBV3-1 and TRBJ2-1; 14 bases agree with TRBD2. This CDR3 region has 16 residues. The V segment lost 4 bases and the J segment 10 bases; nucleotides outside the gene matches: 9. Germline V lookup: CDR1 LGHDT, CDR2 YNNKEL (reference sequence). CDR3 DNA: TGTGCCAGCAGCCCCCGGACTAGCGGGGGGAGGGGGGAGCAGTTCTTC. Translated: CASSPRTSGGRGEQFF.

J is TRBJ2-1 and V is TRBV5-6; no reliable D call. Trimming stripped 4 bases from V and 6 bases from J, with 11 bases between. Germline V gene data show CDR1 as SGHDT and CDR2 as YYEEEE. This CDR3 spans 13 amino acids. The chain's CDR3 is CASSVDTFNEQFF. The CDR3 DNA is TGTGCCAGCAGCGTTGACACCTTCAATGAGCAGTTCTTC.

This sequence joins TRBV12-3 or TRBV12-4 and TRBJ1-5; a weak D match, TRBD1 (5 bases). V was trimmed by 2 bases and J by 7 bases, leaving 9 bases between them. The CDR3 has 13 amino acids. CDR3: CASSLMGDQPQHF. DNA for the CDR3: TGTGCCAGCAGTTTAATGGGGGACCAGCCCCAGCATTTT.

This chain links TRBV11-3 with TRBJ2-7; TRBD1 matches at 8 bases. Trimming at V came to 2 bases and at J to 0 bases, leaving 9 bases not matched to a gene. The germline V gene has CDR1 SGHNT and CDR2 YENEEA. The CDR3 has 17 residues. The CDR3 sequence is CASSLLGDRRHSYEQYF. DNA for the CDR3: TGTGCCAGCAGCTTATTAGGGGACAGGCGACACTCCTACGAGCAGTACTTC.

CDR3 region: CASSTPWVLDNQPQHF. CDR3 DNA: TGTGCCAGTAGTACTCCGTGGGTCCTCGACAATCAGCCCCAGCATTTT. J is TRBJ1-5 and V is TRBV19; unclear D gene. With 4 bases removed from V and 3 bases from J, the gap between germline ends came to 16 bases. The germline V gene encodes CDR1 LNHDA and CDR2 SQIVND (reference sequence). The CDR3 sequence is 16 residues long. The complete variable domain, with remaining parts taken from reference TRBV19 and TRBJ1-5, reads DGGITQSPKYLFRKEGQNVTLSCEQNLNHDAMYWYRQDPGQGLRLIYYSQIVNDFQKGDIAEGYSVSREKKESFPLTVTSAQKNPTAFYLCASSTPWVLDNQPQHFGDGTRLSIL.

The chain recombines TRBV18 with TRBJ1-6; D remains ambiguous. CDR1 KGHSH and CDR2 LQKENI come from the germline V gene. Trimming pared 3 bases from V and 7 bases from J, leaving 19 bases between. The CDR3 is 17 amino acids. This chain's CDR3 is CASSPQDVVLRNSPLHF. CDR3 nucleotides: TGTGCCAGCTCACCTCAGGATGTGGTTTTGAGAAATTCACCCCTCCACTTT.

CDR3 sequence: CASSSLQGHFYEQYF. CDR3 in DNA: TGTGCCAGCAGCTCATTGCAGGGACATTTCTACGAGCAGTACTTC. The chain is built from TRBV7-9 and TRBJ2-7; perhaps TRBD1 as D (6 bases). This CDR3 is built from 15 residues. Germline CDR1 SEHNR, CDR2 FQNEAQ (reference sequence). The germline V and J ends were trimmed by 4 bases and 3 bases, with 16 bases remaining between them. The complete variable domain, with remaining parts taken from reference TRBV7-9 and TRBJ2-7, reads DTGVSQNPRHKITKRGQNVTFRCDPISEHNRLYWYRQTLGQGPEFLTYFQNEAQLEKSRLLSDRFSAERPKGSFSTLEIQRTEQGDSAMYLCASSSLQGHFYEQYFGPGTRLTVT.

This chain connects TRBV7-3 to TRBJ2-5; TRBD2 matches at 10 bases. This CDR3 has 17 amino acids. V shed 0 bases, J shed 5 bases, and the junction held 9 bases outside the gene matches. Germline V lookup: CDR1 SGHTA, CDR2 FQGTGA. The CDR3 DNA is TGTGCCAGCAGCTTAACCCCAGCGGGAGGGGCCCAGGAGACCCAGTACTTC. It codes for CASSLTPAGGAQETQYF. Looking up the rest from reference TRBV7-3 and TRBJ2-5 gives the full variable domain: GAGVSQTPSNKVTEKGKYVELRCDPISGHTALYWYRQSLGQGPEFLIYFQGTGAADDSGLPNDRFFAVRPEGSVSTLKIQRTERGDSAVYLCASSLTPAGGAQETQYFGPGTRLLVL.

A few counts support this clonotype. The chain has TRBV11-2 and TRBJ2-3; 7 positions match TRBD2. The germline V gene encodes CDR1 SGHAT and CDR2 FQNNGV. Trimming took 5 bases from V and 2 from J; bases not matched to a gene: 4. This CDR3 region has 14 residues. CDR3 loop: CASSQGLDTDTQYF. The CDR3 DNA sequence: TGTGCCAGCAGCCAAGGACTAGACACAGATACGCAGTATTTT.

Ten or more counts support this clonotype. V usage is TRBV29-1 and J usage is TRBJ2-3; TRBD2 agrees at 13 bases. This CDR3 spans 16 amino acids. The germline gives CDR1 SQVTM, CDR2 ANQGSEA. V was pared by 0 bases and J by 9 bases, with 9 bases of the junction left unmatched. CDR3 in DNA: TGCAGCGTTGAAGATCAGGGGGGACTAGCGGGATGGACGCAGTATTTT. This encodes CSVEDQGGLAGWTQYF.

This clonotype was seen more than once but under ten times. The J gene is TRBJ2-7, the V gene TRBV21-1; TRBD1, the table's D call, lacks a check against the DNA. TRBV21-1 is a documented pseudogene. This CDR3 contains 15 residues. The chain's CDR3 is CASSKGDRAIGEQYF. Here the CDR3 DNA reads TGTGCCAGCAGCAAAGGGGACAGGGCAATTGGGGAGCAGTACTTC.

This clonotype was seen at least ten times. The CDR3 loop is CASSSGLAGVDTQYF. As DNA, the CDR3 is TGTGCCAGCAGCTCCGGACTAGCGGGAGTTGATACGCAGTATTTT. The rearrangement uses TRBV7-2 and TRBJ2-3; 13 bases agree with TRBD2. The CDR3 spans 15 residues. The germline CDR1 and CDR2 sequences are SGHTA and FQGNSA. Losses at the gene ends were 4 bases for V and 6 bases for J; bases not matched to a gene: 4. Based on the CDR3 plus reference TRBV7-2 and TRBJ2-3, the full variable domain is GAGVSQSPSNKVTEKGKDVELRCDPISGHTALYWYRQSLGQGLEFLIYFQGNSAPDKSGLPSDRFSAERTGGSVSTLTIQRTQQEDSAVYLCASSSGLAGVDTQYFGPGTRLTVL.

J is TRBJ2-5 and V is TRBV7-2; tentative D call: TRBD1 (6 bases). This CDR3 has 15 amino acids. V was pared by 8 bases and J by 2 bases, with 18 bases between. The germline V gene encodes CDR1 SGHTA and CDR2 FQGNSA. The DNA of the CDR3 is TGTGCCAGCGCAGACCACGGGACACTTCAAGAGACCCAGTACTTC. It specifies CASADHGTLQETQYF.

The chain recombines TRBV24-1 with TRBJ2-1; D possibly corresponds to TRBD1 (5 bases). This CDR3 is 13 amino acids long. The germline gives CDR1 KGHDR, CDR2 SFDVKD. Deletions cut 3 bases from V and 8 bases from J, with 10 bases between. The CDR3 DNA follows: TGTGCCACCAGTGATGTGGACAAAGATGAGCAGTTCTTC. Translating gives CATSDVDKDEQFF.

The V gene is TRBV11-3, the J gene TRBJ2-2; no firm D call. The CDR3 covers 14 residues. The V gene lost 2 bases and the J gene lost 1 base, with 5 bases spanning the gap. Looked up from germline, CDR1 is SGHNT and CDR2 is YENEEA. The CDR3 DNA follows: TGTGCCAGCAGCTTACAGGAGAACACCGGGGAGCTGTTTTTT. Its protein is CASSLQENTGELFF. The full variable domain, rest sourced from reference TRBV11-3 and TRBJ2-2, is EAGVVQSPRYKIIEKKQPVAFWCNPISGHNTLYWYLQNLGQGPELLIRYENEEAVDDSQLPKDRFSAERLKGVDSTLKIQPAELGDSAVYLCASSLQENTGELFFGEGSRLTVL.

The sample holds a few counts of this clonotype. V usage is TRBV28 and J usage is TRBJ2-1; maybe TRBD1 (5 bases). The germline CDR1 and CDR2 sequences are MDHEN and SYDVKM. Trimming pared 3 bases from V and 4 bases from J, leaving 16 bases between. CDR3 length: 16 amino acids. The CDR3 DNA follows: TGTGCCAGCAGTTTCCCCCGGCAGGGTACATACAATGAGCAGTTCTTC. Translated: CASSFPRQGTYNEQFF.

This clonotype has only a few counts. The junction departs from the called germline gene at one end, perhaps through a read error. V usage is TRBV29-1 and J usage is TRBJ2-4; tentative D call: TRBD2 (6 bases). CDR1 and CDR2 from the germline V gene are SQVTM and ANQGSEA. The CDR3 loop spans 17 amino acids. For the CDR3, the DNA is TGCAGCGTAGAAGATAGGCGGGAAACGATGTCCAAAAACATTCAGTACTTC. Translation gives CSVEDRRETMSKNIQYF.

The chain links TRBV28 to TRBJ1-3, with D perhaps matching TRBD1 (6 bases). The CDR3 extends over 14 amino acids. The germline CDR1 and CDR2 sequences are MDHEN and SYDVKM. V lost 6 bases to trimming and J lost 0 bases, with 9 bases between them. The CDR3 here is CASRGAFSGNTIYF. The CDR3 nucleotides are TGTGCCAGCAGGGGGGCTTTCTCTGGAAACACCATATATTTT.

The gene calls are TRBV12-3 or TRBV12-4 and TRBJ2-3; D remains ambiguous. V lost 1 base and J 0 bases, leaving 11 bases between the germline ends. The CDR3 sequence is 16 residues long. The chain's CDR3 is CASSLGPCSSTDTQYF. In DNA, the CDR3 is TGTGCCAGCAGTTTAGGTCCTTGTTCTAGCACAGATACGCAGTATTTT.

The chain is built from TRBV12-3 or TRBV12-4 and TRBJ1-2; D is perhaps TRBD1 (5 bases). Deletions cut 5 bases from V and 4 bases from J, with 8 bases between. The CDR3 is 12 residues long. The CDR3 sequence is CASSTQVYGYTF. The DNA for the CDR3 is TGTGCCAGCAGTACACAGGTCTATGGCTACACCTTC.

The chain couples TRBV28 to TRBJ2-7; 9 bases are shared with TRBD1. Per the germline V gene, CDR1 is MDHEN and CDR2 is SYDVKM. The CDR3 totals 16 residues. V lost 3 bases, J lost 4 bases, and 10 bases stayed unmatched. The CDR3 DNA sequence: TGTGCCAGCAGTTTGGCGAAGACAGGGGGGAAATACGAGCAGTACTTC. Protein product: CASSLAKTGGKYEQYF. Full variable domain (missing parts from reference TRBV28 and TRBJ2-7): DVKVTQSSRYLVKRTGEKVFLECVQDMDHENMFWYRQDPGLGLRLIYFSYDVKMKEKGDIPEGYSVSREKKERFSLILESASTNQTSMYLCASSLAKTGGKYEQYFGPGTRLTVT.

This chain links TRBV6-6 with TRBJ1-4; 11 bases match TRBD1. CDR1 MNHNY and CDR2 SVGAGI come from the germline V gene (reference sequence). The V segment lost 6 bases and the J segment 8 bases; nucleotides outside the gene matches: 8. The CDR3 contains 15 residues. In DNA form, the CDR3 reads TGTGCCAGCAGCGACGGACAGGGGGCGCGGGAAAAACTGTTTTTT. Translation gives CASSDGQGAREKLFF.

J is TRBJ2-7 and V is TRBV7-2; TRBD1 might be the D (5 bases). This CDR3 contains 15 residues. Looked up from germline, CDR1 is SGHTA and CDR2 is FQGNSA. Trimming shortened V by 5 bases and J by 3 bases, and 17 bases separated the two germline ends. CDR3 loop: CASSTLGAPSYEQYF. Written as DNA, the CDR3 is TGTGCCAGCAGCACATTAGGGGCCCCGAGCTACGAGCAGTACTTC.

V usage is TRBV6-5 and J usage is TRBJ2-3, with TRBD1 as a possible D gene (6 bases). This CDR3 spans 16 amino acids. The V end lost 6 bases, the J end lost 2 bases, and 18 bases lay between the germline ends. Germline V lookup: CDR1 MNHEY, CDR2 SVGAGI. The CDR3 DNA reads TGTGCCAGCAGCCTACATGGACAGAGCTTCACAGATACGCAGTATTTT. This sequence encodes CASSLHGQSFTDTQYF.

The rearrangement joins TRBV27 to TRBJ2-2, with 7 bases identical to TRBD1. This CDR3 is 17 amino acids long. Germline CDR1 reads MNHEY; CDR2 reads SMNVEV (reference sequence). J lost 7 bases, V lost 4 bases, and 15 bases had no gene match. The CDR3 DNA reads as TGTGCCAGCAGTTCCCAAATACAGACAGGGCGAGTCGGGGAGCTGTTTTTT. Its protein product is CASSSQIQTGRVGELFF.

The chain is built from TRBV18 and TRBJ2-3; TRBD2 matches at 11 bases. The CDR3 runs 18 residues. Germline V gene sequence: CDR1 KGHSH, CDR2 LQKENI. The J segment lost 0 bases and the V segment lost 2 bases, leaving 7 bases of the junction unmatched. The CDR3 DNA reads as TGTGCCAGCTCACCATCGGTTAGCGGGAGGGTGAGCACAGATACGCAGTATTTT. This encodes CASSPSVSGRVSTDTQYF.

This sequence joins TRBV12-5 and TRBJ2-6; no firm D call. CDR1 LGHNT and CDR2 FRNRAP come from the germline V gene. The CDR3 has 17 amino acids. V shed 2 bases and J shed 0 bases, with 11 bases lying between them. The CDR3 spells CASGLTHGSSGANVLTF. The CDR3 bases are TGTGCTAGTGGTTTGACCCATGGCAGCTCTGGGGCCAACGTCCTGACTTTC.

Only a few counts were recorded for this clonotype. CDR3: CASRTTPLAGSYEQYF. CDR3 DNA: TGTGCCAGCAGAACTACCCCACTAGCGGGGTCCTACGAGCAGTACTTC. The V call is TRBV28, the J call TRBJ2-7; 10 nucleotides align to TRBD2. The CDR3 loop spans 16 amino acids. CDR1 MDHEN and CDR2 SYDVKM come from the germline V gene. J lost 1 base, V lost 6 bases, and 9 bases had no gene match.

This clonotype was counted only a few times. J is TRBJ2-7 and V is TRBV7-6; TRBD2 aligns across 12 bases. V trimming: 5 bases; J trimming: 6 bases; junction bases outside the gene matches: 8. This CDR3 comprises 15 residues. Germline V gene lookup returns CDR1 SGHVS and CDR2 FNYEAQ. CDR3 protein: CASSPVLAGGSEQYF. The CDR3 region has the DNA TGTGCCAGCAGCCCTGTACTAGCGGGAGGATCCGAGCAGTACTTC.

As regards this clonotype: Possible read error: a much larger clone is one base away. The chain couples TRBV7-2 to TRBJ2-5, with no clear D. This CDR3 contains 15 residues. V was cut by 1 base and J by 2 bases, with 11 bases left in between. CDR1 is SGHTA, CDR2 FQGNSA, per germline. The chain's CDR3 is CASSLVGGKQETQYF. CDR3 nucleotide sequence: TGTGCCAGCAGCTTAGTGGGCGGAAAACAAGAGACCCAGTACTTC.